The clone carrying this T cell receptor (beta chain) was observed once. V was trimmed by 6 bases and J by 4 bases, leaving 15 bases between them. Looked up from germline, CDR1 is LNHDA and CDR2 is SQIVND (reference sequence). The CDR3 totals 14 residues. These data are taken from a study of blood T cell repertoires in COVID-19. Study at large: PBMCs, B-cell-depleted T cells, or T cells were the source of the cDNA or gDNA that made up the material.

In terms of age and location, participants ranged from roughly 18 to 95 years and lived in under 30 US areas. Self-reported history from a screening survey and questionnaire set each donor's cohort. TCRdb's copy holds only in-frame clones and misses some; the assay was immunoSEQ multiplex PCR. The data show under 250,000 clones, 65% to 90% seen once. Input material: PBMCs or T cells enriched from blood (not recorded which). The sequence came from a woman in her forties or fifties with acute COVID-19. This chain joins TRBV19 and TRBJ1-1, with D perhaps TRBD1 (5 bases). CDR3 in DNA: TGTGCCAGTAGCTTCAAAGGGGTAATCACTGAAGCTTTCTTT. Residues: CASSFKGVITEAFF.